These 25 T cell receptor beta chains originate from one sample sequenced in a study of blood T cell repertoires in COVID-19. TCRdb keeps only in-frame clones here, not all; method: immunoSEQ multiplex PCR. The sample has roughly 280,000 clones, around four fifths seen once. Sequenced: peripheral blood. The receptors here all came from a man aged 55 to 70 who had recovered from COVID-19.

The J gene is TRBJ2-7, the V gene TRBV5-1; 11 nucleotides line up with TRBD1. The V segment lost 4 bases and the J segment 7 bases; nucleotides outside the gene matches: 7. Germline loops: CDR1 SGHRS, CDR2 YFSETQ. The CDR3 length is 14 residues. The CDR3 DNA reads TGCGCCAGCAGCACCGGACAGGGGGCTGTTGAGCAGTACTTC. It translates to CASSTGQGAVEQYF.

The gene calls are TRBV21-1 and TRBJ2-7; TRBD1, the table's D call, lacks a check against the DNA. TRBV21-1 is a pseudogene segment. This CDR3 has 14 residues. The CDR3 sequence: CASSKEQGVYEQYF. For the CDR3, the DNA is TGTGCCAGCAGCAAAGAACAGGGCGTCTACGAGCAGTACTTC.

This chain joins TRBV6-5 and TRBJ2-3; 7 positions agree with TRBD2. This CDR3 is 15 amino acids long. Germline V CDR1 and CDR2: MNHEY, SVGAGI. Trimming at V came to 6 bases and at J to 0 bases, leaving 6 bases not matched to a gene. Written as DNA, the CDR3 is TGTGCCAGCAGCGGGGGGAGGGTAAGCACAGATACGCAGTATTTT. It specifies CASSGGRVSTDTQYF.

The V and J genes are TRBV27 and TRBJ2-2; TRBD2 aligns across 9 bases. Germline V gene lookup returns CDR1 MNHEY and CDR2 SMNVEV (reference sequence). J was trimmed by 4 bases and V by 4 bases; bases with no gene match: 13. The CDR3 contains 18 residues. This CDR3 is CASSSPRSGSGRTGELFF. As DNA, the CDR3 is TGTGCCAGCAGTTCCCCGCGTAGCGGGAGTGGGCGCACCGGGGAGCTGTTTTTT.

The chain couples TRBV19 to TRBJ1-1, with 12 bases aligning to TRBD1. Trimming at V came to 5 bases and at J to 4 bases, leaving 8 bases not matched to a gene. The CDR3 sequence is 16 residues long. Per germline, CDR1 LNHDA and CDR2 SQIVND (reference sequence). In DNA form, the CDR3 reads TGTGCCAGTAGTCCCGGGACAGGGGGCGCGTTCACTGAAGCTTTCTTT. Its translation is CASSPGTGGAFTEAFF.

A remark on this clone: The same CDR3 can be traced to other DNA sequences in this sample. V usage is TRBV5-1 and J usage is TRBJ2-7; no reliable D call. The CDR3 is 13 residues long. Germline values: CDR1 SGHRS, CDR2 YFSETQ. The V end lost 0 bases, the J end lost 2 bases, and 6 bases lay between the germline ends. The CDR3 nucleotides are TGCGCCAGCAGCTTGGACAGCCCCTACGAGCAGTACTTC. The encoded protein is CASSLDSPYEQYF. Full variable domain (rest looked up from reference TRBV5-1 and TRBJ2-7): KAGVTQTPRYLIKTRGQQVTLSCSPISGHRSVSWYQQTPGQGLQFLFEYFSETQRNKGNFPGRFSGRQFSNSRSEMNVSTLELGDSALYLCASSLDSPYEQYFGPGTRLTVT.

The V gene is TRBV5-4, the J gene TRBJ2-3, with 7 bases aligning to TRBD1. CDR1 and CDR2 from the germline V gene are SGHNT and YYREEE (reference sequence). V was pared by 3 bases and J by 1 base, with 11 bases of the junction left unmatched. This CDR3 region has 17 residues. The CDR3 sequence: CASSYPKTGAGTDTQYF. CDR3 DNA: TGTGCCAGCAGCTACCCCAAAACAGGGGCCGGCACAGATACGCAGTATTTT.

This clone has just one count. The genes are TRBV7-8 and TRBJ1-5, with 7 bases matching TRBD1. CDR1 and CDR2 from the germline V gene are SGHVS and FQNEAQ. The CDR3 runs to 16 residues. V was clipped by 5 bases and J by 5 bases; unmatched bases: 12. CDR3 sequence: CASSPALGRGYQPQHF. In nucleotides, the CDR3 is TGTGCCAGCAGCCCGGCGCTCGGCAGGGGGTATCAGCCCCAGCATTTT.

V is TRBV13 and J is TRBJ2-7; D unclear. Trimming took 0 bases from V and 3 from J, leaving 6 bases between them. The CDR3 runs to 13 residues. Germline V gene lookup returns CDR1 PRHDT and CDR2 FYEKMQ (reference sequence). CDR3 DNA: TGTGCCAGCAGCTTAGGACGGTACTACGAGCAGTACTTC. Residues: CASSLGRYYEQYF.

The chain uses TRBV2 and TRBJ1-1; perhaps TRBD1 as D (6 bases). Germline V gives CDR1 SNHLY, CDR2 FYNNEI. V shed 7 bases and J shed 5 bases, with 14 bases lying between them. The CDR3 is 13 amino acids. CDR3 protein: CASTTGQWTEAFF. The CDR3 DNA reads as TGTGCCAGCACAACAGGGCAATGGACTGAAGCTTTCTTT.

This clone was seen a single time. A junction end diverges from the germline sequence, so it may reflect a read error. The chain joins TRBV9 to TRBJ2-5; 7 bases are a match to TRBD2. The CDR3 is 17 residues long. Germline CDR1 and CDR2: SGDLS and YYNGEE. The CDR3 DNA sequence: TGTGCCAGCAACGTATCTGGGGAGGGGCTAGCGTTAGAGACCCAGTACTTC. It encodes CASNVSGEGLALETQYF.

The V gene is TRBV6-5, the J gene TRBJ1-2; maybe TRBD1 (6 bases). Trimming took 8 bases from V and 3 from J, leaving 16 bases between them. Germline CDR1 is MNHEY and CDR2 is SVGAGI. The CDR3 totals 14 residues. CDR3 DNA: TGTGCCAGCCATGGGCGGGGGCGCGACTATGGCTACACCTTC. Amino acids: CASHGRGRDYGYTF.

The gene calls are TRBV29-1 and TRBJ2-1; 12 bases line up with TRBD1. After removal of 6 bases from V and 9 bases from J, the junction contained 3 bases not matched to a gene. Per the germline V gene, CDR1 is SQVTM and CDR2 is ANQGSEA. The length of the CDR3 is 12 residues. In DNA, the CDR3 is TGCAGCGTCGGGACAGGGGGCGCTGAGCAGTTCTTC. The encoded protein is CSVGTGGAEQFF.

The chain carries TRBV5-3 and TRBJ2-3, with no clear D. TRBV5-3 is an ORF; its function is uncertain. The CDR3 contains 13 residues. V shed 1 base and J shed 5 bases, with 8 bases lying between them. The CDR3 region has the DNA TGTGCCAGAAGCTTGACTTACGGAGATACGCAGTATTTT. Its translation is CARSLTYGDTQYF.

On this clone: The sample holds other DNA sequences that translate to the same CDR3. The genes are TRBV6-6 and TRBJ1-1; D might be TRBD1 (6 bases). Germline lookup yields CDR1 MNHNY and CDR2 SVGAGI (reference sequence). This CDR3 has 13 residues. V was cut by 2 bases and J by 5 bases, with 9 bases left in between. CDR3 nucleotide sequence: TGTGCCAGCAGTTACCAAGGGGGAACTGAAGCTTTCTTT. Encoded protein: CASSYQGGTEAFF.

The J gene is TRBJ2-2, the V gene TRBV6-5; TRBD1 might be the D (5 bases). Germline-derived CDR1 and CDR2 are MNHEY and SVGAGI. CDR3 length equals 14 residues. The V gene lost 5 bases and the J gene lost 3 bases, with 10 bases spanning the gap. As DNA, the CDR3 is TGTGCCAGCAGTCTTGCCAGGGACACCGGGGAGCTGTTTTTT. Its translation is CASSLARDTGELFF.

This chain connects TRBV2 to TRBJ2-1; 8 bases map to TRBD1. Germline loops: CDR1 SNHLY, CDR2 FYNNEI. The V segment lost 0 bases and the J segment 2 bases; nucleotides outside the gene matches: 9. CDR3 size: 18 residues. The CDR3 coding sequence is TGTGCCAGCAGTGAAGCGCTTTCCGGACAGGGAGCCTACAATGAGCAGTTCTTC. It is translated as CASSEALSGQGAYNEQFF.

The chain combines TRBV6-1 with TRBJ2-1; 8 bases align to TRBD2. Germline CDR1 and CDR2: MNHNS and SASEGT. The CDR3 consists of 19 residues. V lost 4 bases to trimming and J lost 3 bases; unmatched junction nucleotides: 17. DNA of the CDR3: TGTGCCAGCAGTGCGTCACCTCGGGGGGGGTCCCGTCTCTACAATGAGCAGTTCTTC. Protein sequence: CASSASPRGGSRLYNEQFF.

V and J are TRBV12-3 or TRBV12-4 and TRBJ1-2; 9 nucleotides line up with TRBD1. With V trimmed by 4 bases and J by 7 bases, 4 bases remained unmatched. The CDR3 is made up of 13 amino acids. The CDR3 bases are TGTGCCAGCAGTTGGACAGGGGCTGGTGGCTACACCTTC. Protein: CASSWTGAGGYTF.

This clone was seen just once. This chain links TRBV5-1 with TRBJ2-2; TRBD2 aligns across 8 bases. CDR1 is SGHRS, CDR2 YFSETQ, per germline. This CDR3 has 15 residues. J gave up 5 bases and V 6 bases, and 9 bases lay outside the gene matches. In DNA, the CDR3 is TGCGCCAGCACGGCCGGGAGGGGGGGGACCGGGGAGCTGTTTTTT. It yields the protein CASTAGRGGTGELFF.

This chain links TRBV3-1 (or the pseudogene TRBV3-2) with TRBJ2-3, with D maybe TRBD1 (6 bases). Trimming removed 4 bases at V and 2 bases at J, with 16 bases between. The CDR3 loop spans 16 amino acids. The V gene's germline CDR1 is LGHDT and CDR2 YNNKEL (reference sequence). CDR3 sequence: CASSRTGQGNTDTQYF. As DNA, the CDR3 is TGTGCCAGCAGCCGAACCGGGCAGGGGAACACAGATACGCAGTATTTT.

V gene TRBV30 combines with J gene TRBJ2-7; TRBD2 agrees at 12 bases. Trimming cost V 3 bases and J 4 bases; bases outside gene matches: 4. The CDR3 extends over 14 amino acids. CDR1 GTSNPN and CDR2 SVGIG come from the germline V gene (reference sequence). CDR3 DNA sequence: TGTGCCTGGAGGCCCGGGACTAGCGGGTACGAGCAGTACTTC. This translates into CAWRPGTSGYEQYF.

J is TRBJ1-5 and V is TRBV6-5; TRBD1 matches 7 bases. The CDR3 sequence is 13 residues long. V gave up 4 bases and J gave up 10 bases; unmatched junction bases: 7. CDR1 is MNHEY, CDR2 SVGAGI, per germline. The CDR3 nucleotides are TGTGCCAGCAGTTCACAGGGGCCTCTCCCCCAGCATTTT. This gives the protein CASSSQGPLPQHF.

V is TRBV19 and J is TRBJ2-1; 9 bases line up with TRBD2. Germline assignment: CDR1 LNHDA and CDR2 SQIVND (reference sequence). The CDR3 is 16 residues long. Germline trimming cut 5 bases from V and 9 bases from J; bases unmatched to any gene: 14. CDR3 nucleotides: TGTGCCAGTAGTCCACGTCGCGCGGGGGGGATGACTGAGCAGTTCTTC. Its translation is CASSPRRAGGMTEQFF.

The chain combines TRBV15 with TRBJ1-3; tentative D call: TRBD1 (5 bases). CDR1 is LNHNV and CDR2 is YYDKDF in the germline V gene (reference sequence). The CDR3 loop spans 18 amino acids. V was cut by 0 bases and J by 0 bases, with 15 bases left in between. CDR3 nucleotides: TGTGCCACCAGCAGAGATGGGGGGTATTTCCTCTCTGGAAACACCATATATTTT. Residues: CATSRDGGYFLSGNTIYF.